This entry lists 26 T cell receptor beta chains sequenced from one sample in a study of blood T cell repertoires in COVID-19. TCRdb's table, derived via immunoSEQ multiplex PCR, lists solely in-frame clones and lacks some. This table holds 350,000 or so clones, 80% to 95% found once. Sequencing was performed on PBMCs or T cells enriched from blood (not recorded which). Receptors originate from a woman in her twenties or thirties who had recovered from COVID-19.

The chain's CDR3 is CASSETGYGYTF. CDR3 coding DNA: TGCGCCAGCAGTGAGACGGGCTATGGCTACACCTTC. The rearrangement links TRBV10-2 to TRBJ1-2; D gene uncertain. Trimming took 2 bases from V and 4 from J, leaving 5 bases between them. CDR3 size: 12 residues. CDR1 and CDR2 (germline): WSHSY, SAAADI.

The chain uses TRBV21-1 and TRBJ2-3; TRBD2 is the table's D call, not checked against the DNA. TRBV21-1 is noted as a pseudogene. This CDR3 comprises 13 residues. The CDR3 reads CASSSVETDTQYF. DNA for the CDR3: TGTGCCAGCAGCAGCGTCGAAACAGATACGCAGTATTTT.

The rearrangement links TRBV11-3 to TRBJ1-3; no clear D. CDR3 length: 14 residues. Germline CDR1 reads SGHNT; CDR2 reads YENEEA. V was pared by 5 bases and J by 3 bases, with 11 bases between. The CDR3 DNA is TGTGCCAGCAGCAGCTCCAACTATGGAAACACCATATATTTT. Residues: CASSSSNYGNTIYF.

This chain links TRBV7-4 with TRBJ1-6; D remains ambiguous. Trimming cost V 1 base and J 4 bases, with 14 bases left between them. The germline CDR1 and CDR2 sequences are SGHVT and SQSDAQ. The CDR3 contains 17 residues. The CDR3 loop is CASSLVYIHTYNSPLHF. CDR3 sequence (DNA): TGTGCCAGCAGCTTAGTTTACATCCATACATATAATTCACCCCTCCACTTT.

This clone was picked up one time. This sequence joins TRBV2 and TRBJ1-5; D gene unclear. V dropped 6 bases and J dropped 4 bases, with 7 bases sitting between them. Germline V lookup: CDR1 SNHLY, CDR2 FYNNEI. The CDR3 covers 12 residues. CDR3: CASSPTNQPQHF. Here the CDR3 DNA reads TGTGCCAGCAGCCCCACAAATCAGCCCCAGCATTTT.

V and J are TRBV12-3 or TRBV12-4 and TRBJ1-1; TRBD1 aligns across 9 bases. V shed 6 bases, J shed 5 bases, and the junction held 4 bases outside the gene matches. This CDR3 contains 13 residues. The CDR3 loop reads CASRGDRETEAFF. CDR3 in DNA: TGTGCCAGCAGGGGGGACAGGGAGACTGAAGCTTTCTTT.

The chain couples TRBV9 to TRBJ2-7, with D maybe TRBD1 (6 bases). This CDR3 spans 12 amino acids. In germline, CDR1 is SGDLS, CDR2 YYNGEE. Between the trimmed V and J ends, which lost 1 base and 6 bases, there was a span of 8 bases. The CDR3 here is CASSVKGGEQYF. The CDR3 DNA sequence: TGTGCCAGCAGCGTAAAAGGGGGCGAGCAGTACTTC.

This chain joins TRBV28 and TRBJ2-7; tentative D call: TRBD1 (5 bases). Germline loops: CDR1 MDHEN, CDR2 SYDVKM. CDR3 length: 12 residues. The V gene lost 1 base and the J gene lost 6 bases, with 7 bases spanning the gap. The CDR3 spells CASSLSGFEQYF. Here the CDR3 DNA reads TGTGCCAGCAGTTTATCAGGGTTCGAGCAGTACTTC.

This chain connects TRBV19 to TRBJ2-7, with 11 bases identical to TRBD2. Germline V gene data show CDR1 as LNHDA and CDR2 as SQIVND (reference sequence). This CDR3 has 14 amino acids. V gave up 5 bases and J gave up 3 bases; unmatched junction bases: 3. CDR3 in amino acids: CASSPGTSGYEQYF. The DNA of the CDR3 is TGTGCCAGTAGTCCCGGGACTAGCGGCTACGAGCAGTACTTC. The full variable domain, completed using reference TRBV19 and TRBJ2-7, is DGGITQSPKYLFRKEGQNVTLSCEQNLNHDAMYWYRQDPGQGLRLIYYSQIVNDFQKGDIAEGYSVSREKKESFPLTVTSAQKNPTAFYLCASSPGTSGYEQYFGPGTRLTVT.

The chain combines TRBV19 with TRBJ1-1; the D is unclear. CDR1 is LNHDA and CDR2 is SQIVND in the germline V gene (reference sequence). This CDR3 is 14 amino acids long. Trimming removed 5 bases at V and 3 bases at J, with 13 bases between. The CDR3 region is CASSRGSGYTEAFF. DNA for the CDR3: TGTGCCAGTAGTCGAGGGTCGGGGTACACTGAAGCTTTCTTT.

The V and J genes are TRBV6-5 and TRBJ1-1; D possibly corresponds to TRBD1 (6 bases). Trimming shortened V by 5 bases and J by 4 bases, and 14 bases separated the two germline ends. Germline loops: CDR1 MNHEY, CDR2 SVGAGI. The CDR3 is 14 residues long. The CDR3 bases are TGTGCCAGCAGTATTGGGACATACTCCACTGAAGCTTTCTTT. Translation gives CASSIGTYSTEAFF.

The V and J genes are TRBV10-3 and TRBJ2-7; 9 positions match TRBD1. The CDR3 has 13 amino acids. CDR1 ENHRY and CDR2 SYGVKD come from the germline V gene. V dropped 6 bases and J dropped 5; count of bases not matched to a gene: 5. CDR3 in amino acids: CAIRPGQGHEQYF. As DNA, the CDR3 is TGTGCCATCAGGCCGGGACAGGGCCACGAGCAGTACTTC.

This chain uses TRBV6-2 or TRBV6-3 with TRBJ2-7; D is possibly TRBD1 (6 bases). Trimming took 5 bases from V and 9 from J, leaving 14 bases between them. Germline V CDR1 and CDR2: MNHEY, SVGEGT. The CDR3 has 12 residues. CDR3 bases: TGTGCCAGCAGTAAGACAGGCCAGGGGCAGTACTTC. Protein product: CASSKTGQGQYF.

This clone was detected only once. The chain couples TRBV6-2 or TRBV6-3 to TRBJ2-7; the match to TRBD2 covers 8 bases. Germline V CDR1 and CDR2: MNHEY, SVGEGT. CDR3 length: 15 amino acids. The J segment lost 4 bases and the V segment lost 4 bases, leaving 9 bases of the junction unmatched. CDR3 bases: TGTGCCAGCAGTTGGTTAGCGGGATATATTTACGAGCAGTACTTC. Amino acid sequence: CASSWLAGYIYEQYF.

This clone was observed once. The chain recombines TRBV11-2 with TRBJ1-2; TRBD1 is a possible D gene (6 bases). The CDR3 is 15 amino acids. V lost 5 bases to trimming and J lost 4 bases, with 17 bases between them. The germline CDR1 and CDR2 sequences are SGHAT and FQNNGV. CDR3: CASSTGPQGPYGYTF. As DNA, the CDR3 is TGTGCCAGCAGCACGGGACCCCAGGGGCCCTATGGCTACACCTTC. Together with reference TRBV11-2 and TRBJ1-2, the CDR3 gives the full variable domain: EAGVAQSPRYKIIEKRQSVAFWCNPISGHATLYWYQQILGQGPKLLIQFQNNGVVDDSQLPKDRFSAERLKGVDSTLKIQPAKLEDSAVYLCASSTGPQGPYGYTFGSGTRLTVV.

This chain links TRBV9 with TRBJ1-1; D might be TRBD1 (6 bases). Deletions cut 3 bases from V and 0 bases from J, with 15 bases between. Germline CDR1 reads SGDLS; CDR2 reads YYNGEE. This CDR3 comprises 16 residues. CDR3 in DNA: TGTGCCAGCAGCGCCCCACAGGGCCTCATGAACACTGAAGCTTTCTTT. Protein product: CASSAPQGLMNTEAFF. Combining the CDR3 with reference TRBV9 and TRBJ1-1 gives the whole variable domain DSGVTQTPKHLITATGQRVTLRCSPRSGDLSVYWYQQSLDQGLQFLIQYYNGEERAKGNILERFSAQQFPDLHSELNLSSLELGDSALYFCASSAPQGLMNTEAFFGQGTRLTVV.

CDR3 DNA: TGTGCCAGCAGCTCCGACAGGGGTCTAAAGGGCTACACCTTC. Amino acid sequence: CASSSDRGLKGYTF. This chain connects TRBV7-9 to TRBJ1-2; 8 positions match TRBD1. Germline V gives CDR1 SEHNR, CDR2 FQNEAQ (reference sequence). This CDR3 region has 14 residues. The V and J ends lost 4 bases and 8 bases, in that order; junction bases with no gene match: 9.

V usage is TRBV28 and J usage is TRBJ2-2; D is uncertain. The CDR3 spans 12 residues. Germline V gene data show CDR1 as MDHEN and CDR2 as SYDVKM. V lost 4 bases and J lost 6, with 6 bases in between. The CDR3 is CASSWAAGELFF. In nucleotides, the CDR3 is TGTGCCAGCAGTTGGGCAGCCGGGGAGCTGTTTTTT.

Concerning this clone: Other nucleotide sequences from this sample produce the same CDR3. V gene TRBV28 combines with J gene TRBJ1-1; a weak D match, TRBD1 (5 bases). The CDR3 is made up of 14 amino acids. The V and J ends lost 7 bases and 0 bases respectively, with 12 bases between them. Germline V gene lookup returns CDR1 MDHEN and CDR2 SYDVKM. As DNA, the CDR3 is TGTGCCAGCACCCCGGGGGGATTGAACACTGAAGCTTTCTTT. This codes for CASTPGGLNTEAFF.

The CDR3 spells CATSRDPSTENTIYF. CDR3 nucleotides: TGTGCCACCAGCAGAGATCCCTCGACAGAAAACACCATATATTTT. The rearrangement links TRBV15 to TRBJ1-3; a weak D match, TRBD1 (5 bases). CDR1 is LNHNV and CDR2 is YYDKDF in the germline V gene (reference sequence). V was shortened by 0 bases and J by 6 bases, with 12 bases between the two germline ends. The CDR3 length is 15 residues.

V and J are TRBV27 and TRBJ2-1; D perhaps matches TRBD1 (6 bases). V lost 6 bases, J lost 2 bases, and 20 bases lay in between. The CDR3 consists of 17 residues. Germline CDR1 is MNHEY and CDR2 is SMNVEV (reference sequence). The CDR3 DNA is TGTGCCAGCAGCCCTGAGGGGACACGTTTCCCCTACAATGAGCAGTTCTTC. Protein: CASSPEGTRFPYNEQFF.

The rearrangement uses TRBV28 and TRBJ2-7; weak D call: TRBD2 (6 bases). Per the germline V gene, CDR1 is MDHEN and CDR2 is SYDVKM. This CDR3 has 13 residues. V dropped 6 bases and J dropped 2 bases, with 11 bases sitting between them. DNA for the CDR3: TGTGCCAGCAGGGGGGGTTACCCCTACGAGCAGTACTTC. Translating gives CASRGGYPYEQYF.

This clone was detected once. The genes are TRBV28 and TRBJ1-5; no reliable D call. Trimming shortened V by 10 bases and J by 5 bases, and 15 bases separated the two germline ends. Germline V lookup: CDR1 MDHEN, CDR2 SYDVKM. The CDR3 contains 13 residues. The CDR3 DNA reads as TGTGCCACGACCTGGGCAGCCCATCAGCCCCAGCATTTT. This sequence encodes CATTWAAHQPQHF.

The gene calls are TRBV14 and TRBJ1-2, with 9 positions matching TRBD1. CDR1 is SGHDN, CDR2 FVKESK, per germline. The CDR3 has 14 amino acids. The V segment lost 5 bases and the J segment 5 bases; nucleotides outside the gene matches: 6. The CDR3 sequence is CASSTQTGGYGYTF. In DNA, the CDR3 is TGTGCCAGCAGCACACAGACAGGGGGGTATGGCTACACCTTC. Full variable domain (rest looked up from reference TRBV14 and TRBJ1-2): EAGVTQFPSHSVIEKGQTVTLRCDPISGHDNLYWYRRVMGKEIKFLLHFVKESKQDESGMPNNRFLAERTGGTYSTLKVQPAELEDSGVYFCASSTQTGGYGYTFGSGTRLTVV.

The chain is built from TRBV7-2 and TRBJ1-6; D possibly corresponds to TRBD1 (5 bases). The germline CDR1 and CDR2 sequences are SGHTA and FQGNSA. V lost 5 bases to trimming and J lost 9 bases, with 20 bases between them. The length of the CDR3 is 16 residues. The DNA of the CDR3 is TGTGCCAGCAGCCGGGAGGCAGGGCTTTCGTCTTCACCCCTCCACTTT. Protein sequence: CASSREAGLSSSPLHF.

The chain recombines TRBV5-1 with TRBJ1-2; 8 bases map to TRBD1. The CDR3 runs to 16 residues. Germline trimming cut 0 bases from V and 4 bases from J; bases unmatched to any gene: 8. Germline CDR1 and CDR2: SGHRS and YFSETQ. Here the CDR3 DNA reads TGCGCCAGCAGCTTGGAGCCAGGGGGCTTGAGCTATGGCTACACCTTC. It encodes CASSLEPGGLSYGYTF.